The 23 T cell receptor beta chains reported below all come from one sample, sequenced in a study of shared clonotypes between healthy human individuals. Clones were sequenced by immunoSEQ multiplex PCR, and TCRdb holds only the in-frame ones, with some missing. The sample has 300,000 to 350,000 clones, around 70% seen once. Sequenced material: memory CD4+ T cells sorted from blood. Documented subset: CD45RA-negative fraction. Every receptor here comes from a man aged 30-40 years in good health.

The chain carries TRBV4-3 and TRBJ1-5; D is undetermined. CDR3 length equals 14 residues. Germline CDR1 LGHNA, CDR2 YSLEER. The V gene lost 0 bases and the J gene lost 5 bases, with 8 bases spanning the gap. The CDR3 bases are TGCGCCAGCAGCCAAGAAGTAGAGTATCAGCCCCAGCATTTT. It specifies CASSQEVEYQPQHF.

The chain joins TRBV7-7 to TRBJ2-2; TRBD1 is a possible D gene (5 bases). Germline V gene sequence: CDR1 SSHAT, CDR2 FNYEAQ (reference sequence). This CDR3 has 16 amino acids. V gave up 2 bases and J gave up 2 bases, with 12 bases separating them. The CDR3 spells CASSLYGARNTGELFF. Here the CDR3 DNA reads TGTGCCAGCAGCTTATATGGGGCACGCAACACCGGGGAGCTGTTTTTT.

This clone was seen more than once but under ten times. This rearrangement joins TRBV9 to TRBJ2-6; the D gene is possibly TRBD1 (6 bases). CDR1 and CDR2 (germline): SGDLS, YYNGEE. The CDR3 covers 17 residues. The V gene lost 0 bases and the J gene lost 9 bases, with 19 bases spanning the gap. Here the CDR3 DNA reads TGTGCCAGCAGCGTAGAACAGGGTAAGACGGTGGTCAACGTCCTGACTTTC. Its protein product is CASSVEQGKTVVNVLTF. The variable domain in full, completed from reference TRBV9 and TRBJ2-6, reads DSGVTQTPKHLITATGQRVTLRCSPRSGDLSVYWYQQSLDQGLQFLIQYYNGEERAKGNILERFSAQQFPDLHSELNLSSLELGDSALYFCASSVEQGKTVVNVLTFGAGSRLTVL.

The chain is built from TRBV11-3 and TRBJ2-4; D may match TRBD1 or TRBD2 (7 bases each). The CDR3 has 15 residues. V lost 5 bases and J 1 base, leaving 12 bases between the germline ends. Looked up from germline, CDR1 is SGHNT and CDR2 is YENEEA. CDR3 residues: CASSQGGAAKNIQYF. The CDR3 DNA follows: TGTGCCAGCAGCCAGGGGGGGGCGGCCAAAAACATTCAGTACTTC.

The V gene is TRBV6-1, the J gene TRBJ2-7; TRBD1 might be the D (6 bases). Trimming took 2 bases from V and 2 from J, leaving 10 bases between them. Germline V gene lookup returns CDR1 MNHNS and CDR2 SASEGT. The CDR3 covers 14 residues. CDR3 nucleotide sequence: TGTGCCAGCAGTGAACCCGGGACAACCTACGAGCAGTACTTC. As protein: CASSEPGTTYEQYF.

In its sample, this clone was seen once. The rearrangement joins TRBV6-1 to TRBJ1-1; TRBD1 is a possible D gene (6 bases). V shed 7 bases and J shed 0 bases, with 12 bases lying between them. Germline CDR1 reads MNHNS; CDR2 reads SASEGT. The CDR3 loop spans 14 amino acids. CDR3 nucleotides: TGTGCCAGCAATTTCAGGGGCATGAACACTGAAGCTTTCTTT. Translation: CASNFRGMNTEAFF.

This clone was found a few times. CDR3 sequence (DNA): TGTGCCAGCAGCTCCCGCTATCCAGGACAGCCCTCTGGGGCCAACGTCCTGACTTTC. Translation gives CASSSRYPGQPSGANVLTF. V and J are TRBV7-9 and TRBJ2-6; D is perhaps TRBD1 (6 bases). Germline-derived CDR1 and CDR2 are SEHNR and FQNEAQ (reference sequence). The CDR3 totals 19 residues. The V gene lost 4 bases and the J gene lost 0 bases, with 19 bases spanning the gap. Full variable domain (rest looked up from reference TRBV7-9 and TRBJ2-6): DTGVSQNPRHKITKRGQNVTFRCDPISEHNRLYWYRQTLGQGPEFLTYFQNEAQLEKSRLLSDRFSAERPKGSFSTLEIQRTEQGDSAMYLCASSSRYPGQPSGANVLTFGAGSRLTVL.

The chain is built from TRBV7-6 and TRBJ2-3, with a weak D call TRBD2 (6 bases). This CDR3 has 17 amino acids. V lost 5 bases and J lost 3, with 21 bases in between. The germline CDR1 and CDR2 sequences are SGHVS and FNYEAQ. CDR3 bases: TGTGCCAGCAGCGGACCGGGCCGTGGGGGGTTGACAGATACGCAGTATTTT. This gives the protein CASSGPGRGGLTDTQYF.

This chain links TRBV29-1 with TRBJ2-5, with 12 bases lining up with TRBD2. V lost 6 bases to trimming and J lost 5 bases; unmatched junction nucleotides: 10. Germline V gene sequence: CDR1 SQVTM, CDR2 ANQGSEA. The CDR3 sequence is 15 residues long. The DNA of the CDR3 is TGCAGCGTCCCCCCGACTAGCGGGAGTTGGGAGACCCAGTACTTC. This gives the protein CSVPPTSGSWETQYF. Drawing the rest from reference TRBV29-1 and TRBJ2-5, the complete variable domain is SAVISQKPSRDICQRGTSLTIQCQVDSQVTMMFWYRQQPGQSLTLIATANQGSEATYESGFVIDKFPISRPNLTFSTLTVSNMSPEDSSIYLCSVPPTSGSWETQYFGPGTRLLVL.

The chain couples TRBV19 to TRBJ2-6; D gene unclear. The V end was cut by 7 bases, the J end by 2 bases, with 6 bases between. The CDR3 has 13 amino acids. Germline assignment: CDR1 LNHDA and CDR2 SQIVND (reference sequence). In DNA form, the CDR3 reads TGTGCCAGTACCACGGCTGGGGCCAACGTCCTGACTTTC. It yields the protein CASTTAGANVLTF.

V usage is TRBV5-5 and J usage is TRBJ2-7, with 7 bases lining up with TRBD1. The V segment lost 4 bases and the J segment 2 bases; nucleotides outside the gene matches: 6. The CDR3 extends over 14 amino acids. Germline V gives CDR1 SGHKS, CDR2 YYEKEE (reference sequence). The CDR3 spells CASSVRDSPYEQYF. The CDR3 nucleotides are TGTGCCAGCAGCGTCCGGGACAGTCCCTACGAGCAGTACTTC.

V is TRBV18 and J is TRBJ2-7; D call uncertain. The germline gives CDR1 KGHSH, CDR2 LQKENI. The CDR3 spans 12 residues. V was shortened by 4 bases and J by 7 bases, with 11 bases between the two germline ends. The CDR3 protein is CASSRDGIEQYF. The DNA of the CDR3 is TGTGCCAGCTCACGAGACGGTATTGAGCAGTACTTC.

The chain joins TRBV10-1 to TRBJ2-1; D is undetermined. V lost 4 bases and J lost 4, with 8 bases in between. The germline gives CDR1 WNHNN, CDR2 SYGVQD (reference sequence). The CDR3 extends over 13 amino acids. The CDR3 loop reads CASSGTQYNEQFF. DNA for the CDR3: TGCGCCAGCAGTGGTACACAATACAATGAGCAGTTCTTC.

In regard to this clone: It may be a read error: a sequence one base away is much more abundant. The chain couples TRBV11-2 to TRBJ1-1; 8 positions agree with TRBD1. Germline trimming cut 5 bases from V and 5 bases from J; bases unmatched to any gene: 4. CDR3 length equals 13 residues. From germline, CDR1 is SGHAT and CDR2 FQNNGV. CDR3 sequence: CASSIQGGTEAFF. CDR3 DNA: TGTGCCAGCAGCATACAGGGGGGAACTGAAGCTTTCTTT.

This clone came up once. The chain carries TRBV7-2 and TRBJ2-5, with 8 bases fitting TRBD2. CDR1 and CDR2 from the germline V gene are SGHTA and FQGNSA. CDR3 length equals 16 residues. The V and J ends lost 4 bases and 3 bases, in that order; junction bases with no gene match: 10. CDR3 amino acids: CASSSKGLVYEETQYF. CDR3 DNA sequence: TGTGCCAGCAGCTCCAAGGGACTAGTTTATGAAGAGACCCAGTACTTC.

The chain employs TRBV29-1 and TRBJ2-5; D is tentatively TRBD1 or TRBD2 (5 bases each). CDR3 length: 12 residues. The V end lost 6 bases, the J end lost 4 bases, and 12 bases lay between the germline ends. Germline assignment: CDR1 SQVTM and CDR2 ANQGSEA. The chain's CDR3 is CSVLLGGETQYF. The CDR3, as DNA: TGCAGCGTCCTTCTTGGGGGAGAGACCCAGTACTTC.

The sample holds a few counts of this clone. V gene TRBV5-4 combines with J gene TRBJ2-7; 12 bases line up with TRBD2. The germline V gene has CDR1 SGHNT and CDR2 YYREEE (reference sequence). Unmatched junction bases numbered 2, after V lost 0 bases and J lost 4 bases. There are 15 residues in the CDR3. CDR3 amino acids: CASSLVGTSGYEQYF. CDR3 DNA: TGTGCCAGCAGCTTGGTCGGGACTAGCGGGTACGAGCAGTACTTC.

The V gene is TRBV27, the J gene TRBJ2-7, with 12 nucleotides matching TRBD2. Germline V gene data show CDR1 as MNHEY and CDR2 as SMNVEV (reference sequence). The trim removed 5 bases at V and 3 bases at J, leaving 5 bases unmatched. The CDR3 consists of 15 residues. CDR3 nucleotides: TGTGCCAGCAGTCGGACTAGCGGGAATGACTACGAGCAGTACTTC. Residues: CASSRTSGNDYEQYF.

The rearrangement links TRBV5-4 to TRBJ2-7, with 14 bases fitting TRBD2. The germline V gene has CDR1 SGHNT and CDR2 YYREEE (reference sequence). Trimming at V came to 4 bases and at J to 0 bases, leaving 9 bases not matched to a gene. This CDR3 comprises 18 residues. In DNA, the CDR3 is TGTGCCAGCAGCGAGACTAGCGGGAGGGCCTTAAGCTCCTACGAGCAGTACTTC. Translation gives CASSETSGRALSSYEQYF.

A few counts support this clone. This chain joins TRBV4-1 and TRBJ2-7, with D possibly TRBD2 on 6 matching bases. In germline, CDR1 is MGHRA, CDR2 YSYEKL. Trimming took 1 base from V and 5 from J, leaving 24 bases between them. This CDR3 has 18 amino acids. The CDR3 loop reads CASSQGGGEVAAWHEQYF. CDR3 in DNA: TGCGCCAGCAGCCAAGGGGGAGGCGAGGTAGCGGCTTGGCACGAGCAGTACTTC.

The rearrangement uses TRBV6-1 and TRBJ1-1, with D possibly TRBD1 on 5 matching bases. The CDR3 extends over 14 amino acids. Per the germline V gene, CDR1 is MNHNS and CDR2 is SASEGT. V lost 8 bases and J 1 base, leaving 14 bases between the germline ends. The CDR3: CASANPTANTEAFF. CDR3 DNA sequence: TGTGCCAGCGCTAACCCGACAGCGAACACTGAAGCTTTCTTT.

This clone was observed a handful of times. J is TRBJ1-6 and V is TRBV5-1; 7 bases agree with TRBD1. V was clipped by 4 bases and J by 9 bases; unmatched bases: 13. Germline V gives CDR1 SGHRS, CDR2 YFSETQ. This CDR3 has 16 amino acids. CDR3 region: CASSLDGSGGSSPLHF. The DNA for the CDR3 is TGCGCCAGCAGCCTGGACGGGTCAGGGGGTAGTTCACCCCTCCACTTT. The entire variable domain, with the rest obtained from reference TRBV5-1 and TRBJ1-6, is as follows: KAGVTQTPRYLIKTRGQQVTLSCSPISGHRSVSWYQQTPGQGLQFLFEYFSETQRNKGNFPGRFSGRQFSNSRSEMNVSTLELGDSALYLCASSLDGSGGSSPLHFGNGTRLTVT.

V usage is TRBV27 and J usage is TRBJ1-4; D remains ambiguous. This CDR3 has 14 residues. In germline, CDR1 is MNHEY, CDR2 SMNVEV (reference sequence). Trimming removed 6 bases from V and 12 bases from J, with 20 bases in between. CDR3 loop: CASRTYEVGSQLFF. CDR3 DNA sequence: TGTGCCAGCAGAACGTACGAGGTAGGGTCACAACTGTTTTTT.